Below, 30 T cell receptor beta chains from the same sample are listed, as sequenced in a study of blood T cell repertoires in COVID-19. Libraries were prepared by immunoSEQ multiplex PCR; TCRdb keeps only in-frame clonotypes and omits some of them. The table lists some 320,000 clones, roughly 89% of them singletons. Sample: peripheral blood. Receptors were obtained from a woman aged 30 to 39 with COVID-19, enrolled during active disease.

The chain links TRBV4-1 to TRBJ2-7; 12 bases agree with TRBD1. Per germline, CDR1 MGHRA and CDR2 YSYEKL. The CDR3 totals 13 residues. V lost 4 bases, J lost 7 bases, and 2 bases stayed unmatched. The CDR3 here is CASSRDRGQEQYF. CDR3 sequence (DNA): TGCGCCAGCAGCCGGGACAGGGGGCAGGAGCAGTACTTC.

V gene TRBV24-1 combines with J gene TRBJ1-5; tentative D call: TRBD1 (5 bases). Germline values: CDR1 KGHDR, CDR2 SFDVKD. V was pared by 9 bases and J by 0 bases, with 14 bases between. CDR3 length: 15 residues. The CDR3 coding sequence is TGTGCCACCTCGGGGGTCGGTCATAGCAATCAGCCCCAGCATTTT. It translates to CATSGVGHSNQPQHF.

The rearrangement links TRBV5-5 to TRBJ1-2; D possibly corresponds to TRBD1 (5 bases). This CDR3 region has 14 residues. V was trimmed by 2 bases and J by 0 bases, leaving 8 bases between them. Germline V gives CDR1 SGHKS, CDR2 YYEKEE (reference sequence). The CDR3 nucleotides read TGTGCCAGCAGCTTCAGGGAAGCTAACTATGGCTACACCTTC. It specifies CASSFREANYGYTF.

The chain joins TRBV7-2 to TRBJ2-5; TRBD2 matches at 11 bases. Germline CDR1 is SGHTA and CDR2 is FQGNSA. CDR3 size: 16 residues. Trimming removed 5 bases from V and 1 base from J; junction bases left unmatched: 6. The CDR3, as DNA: TGTGCCAGCAGCCTTTATAGCGGGGGGGTCCAAGAGACCCAGTACTTC. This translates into CASSLYSGGVQETQYF.

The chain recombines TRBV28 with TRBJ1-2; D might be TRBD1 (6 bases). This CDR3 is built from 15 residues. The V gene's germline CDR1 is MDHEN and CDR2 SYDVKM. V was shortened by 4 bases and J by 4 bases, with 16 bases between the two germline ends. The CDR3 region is CASSSADRPIYGYTF. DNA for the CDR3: TGTGCCAGCAGTTCAGCAGACAGGCCCATCTATGGCTACACCTTC.

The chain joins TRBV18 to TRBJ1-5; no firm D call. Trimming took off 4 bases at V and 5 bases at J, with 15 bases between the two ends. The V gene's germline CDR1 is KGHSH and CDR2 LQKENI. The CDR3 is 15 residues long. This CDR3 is CASSLTTGVDQPQHF. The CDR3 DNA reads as TGTGCCAGCTCACTTACCACGGGAGTTGATCAGCCCCAGCATTTT. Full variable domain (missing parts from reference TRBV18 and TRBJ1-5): NAGVMQNPRHLVRRRGQEARLRCSPMKGHSHVYWYRQLPEEGLKFMVYLQKENIIDESGMPKERFSAEFPKEGPSILRIQQVVRGDSAAYFCASSLTTGVDQPQHFGDGTRLSIL.

CDR3 nucleotide sequence: TGTGCCAGCAGCCAAGACCTGACAGGGGGGAGTGAAAAACTGTTTTTT. Encoded protein: CASSQDLTGGSEKLFF. This chain joins TRBV4-2 and TRBJ1-4, with TRBD1 identical over 9 bases. CDR3 length equals 16 residues. Germline CDR1 reads LGHNA; CDR2 reads YNFKEQ. V shed 0 bases, J shed 7 bases, and the junction held 6 bases outside the gene matches.

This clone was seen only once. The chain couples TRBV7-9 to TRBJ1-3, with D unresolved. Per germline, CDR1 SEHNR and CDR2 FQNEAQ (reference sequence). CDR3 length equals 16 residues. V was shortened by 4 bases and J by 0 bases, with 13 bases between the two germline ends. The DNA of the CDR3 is TGTGCCAGCAGCTCCTCGAGGGTAACCTCTGGAAACACCATATATTTT. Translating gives CASSSSRVTSGNTIYF.

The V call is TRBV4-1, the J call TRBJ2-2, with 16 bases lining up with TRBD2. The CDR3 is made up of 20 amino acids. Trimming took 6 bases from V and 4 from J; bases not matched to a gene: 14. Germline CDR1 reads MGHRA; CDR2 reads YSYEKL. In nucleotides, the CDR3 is TGCGCCAGCAGTTCTTCCCCGGGACTAGCGGGGGGGCCGGGCACCGGGGAGCTGTTTTTT. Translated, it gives CASSSSPGLAGGPGTGELFF.

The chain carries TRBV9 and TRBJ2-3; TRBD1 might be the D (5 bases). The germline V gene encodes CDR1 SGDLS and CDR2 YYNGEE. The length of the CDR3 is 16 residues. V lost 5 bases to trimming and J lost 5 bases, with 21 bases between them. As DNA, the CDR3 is TGTGCCAGCAGTGTCTTATCAACAACCCAGGGAGATACGCAGTATTTT. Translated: CASSVLSTTQGDTQYF.

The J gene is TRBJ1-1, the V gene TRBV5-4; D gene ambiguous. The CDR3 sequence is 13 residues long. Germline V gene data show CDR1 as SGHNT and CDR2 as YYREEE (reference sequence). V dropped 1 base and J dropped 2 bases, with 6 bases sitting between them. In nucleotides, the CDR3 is TGTGCCAGCAGCTTGAACACCAACACTGAAGCTTTCTTT. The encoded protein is CASSLNTNTEAFF. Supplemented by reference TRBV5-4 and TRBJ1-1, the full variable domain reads ETGVTQSPTHLIKTRGQQVTLRCSSQSGHNTVSWYQQALGQGPQFIFQYYREEENGRGNFPPRFSGLQFPNYSSELNVNALELDDSALYLCASSLNTNTEAFFGQGTRLTVV.

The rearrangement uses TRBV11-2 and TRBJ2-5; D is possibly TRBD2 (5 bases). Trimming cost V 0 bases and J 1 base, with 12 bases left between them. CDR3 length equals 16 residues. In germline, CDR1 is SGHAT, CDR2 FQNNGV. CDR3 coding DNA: TGTGCCAGCAGCTTAGACTCCTGGCGGGCCCAAGAGACCCAGTACTTC. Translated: CASSLDSWRAQETQYF.

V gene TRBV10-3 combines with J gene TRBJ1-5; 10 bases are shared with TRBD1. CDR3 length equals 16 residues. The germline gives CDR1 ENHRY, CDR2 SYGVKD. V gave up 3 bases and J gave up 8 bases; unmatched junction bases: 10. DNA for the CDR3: TGTGCCATCAGTGACCCCGGGACAGGGGCCCTTGAGCCCCAGCATTTT. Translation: CAISDPGTGALEPQHF.

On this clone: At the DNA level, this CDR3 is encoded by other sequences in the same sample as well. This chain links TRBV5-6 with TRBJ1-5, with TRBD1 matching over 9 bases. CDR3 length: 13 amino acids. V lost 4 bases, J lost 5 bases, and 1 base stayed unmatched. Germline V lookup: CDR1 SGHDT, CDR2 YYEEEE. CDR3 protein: CASSRDRDQPQHF. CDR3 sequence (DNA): TGTGCCAGCAGCAGGGACAGGGATCAGCCCCAGCATTTT.

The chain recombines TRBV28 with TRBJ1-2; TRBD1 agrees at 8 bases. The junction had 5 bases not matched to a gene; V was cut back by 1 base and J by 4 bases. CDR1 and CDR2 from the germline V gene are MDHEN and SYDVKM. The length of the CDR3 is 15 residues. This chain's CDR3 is CASSLYRTGTYGYTF. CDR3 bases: TGTGCCAGCAGTTTATATAGGACAGGGACCTATGGCTACACCTTC.

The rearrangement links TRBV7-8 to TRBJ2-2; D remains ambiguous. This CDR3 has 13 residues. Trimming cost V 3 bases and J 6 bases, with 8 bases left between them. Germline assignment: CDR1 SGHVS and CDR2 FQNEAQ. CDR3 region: CASSFFSSGELFF. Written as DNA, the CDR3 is TGTGCCAGCAGCTTTTTCTCTTCCGGGGAGCTGTTTTTT.

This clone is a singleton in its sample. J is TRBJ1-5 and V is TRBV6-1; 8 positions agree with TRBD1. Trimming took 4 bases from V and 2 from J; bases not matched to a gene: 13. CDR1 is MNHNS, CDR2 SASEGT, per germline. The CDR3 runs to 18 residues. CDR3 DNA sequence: TGTGCCAGCAGTGTCGGGACAGGAGAGATGAGGGGCAATCAGCCCCAGCATTTT. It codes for CASSVGTGEMRGNQPQHF.

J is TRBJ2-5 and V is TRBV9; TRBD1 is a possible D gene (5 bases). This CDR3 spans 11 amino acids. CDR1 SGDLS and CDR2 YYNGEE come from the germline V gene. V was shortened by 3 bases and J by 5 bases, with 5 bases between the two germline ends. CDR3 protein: CASSEGETQYF. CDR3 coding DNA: TGTGCCAGCAGCGAGGGGGAGACCCAGTACTTC. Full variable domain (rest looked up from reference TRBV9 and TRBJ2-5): DSGVTQTPKHLITATGQRVTLRCSPRSGDLSVYWYQQSLDQGLQFLIQYYNGEERAKGNILERFSAQQFPDLHSELNLSSLELGDSALYFCASSEGETQYFGPGTRLLVL.

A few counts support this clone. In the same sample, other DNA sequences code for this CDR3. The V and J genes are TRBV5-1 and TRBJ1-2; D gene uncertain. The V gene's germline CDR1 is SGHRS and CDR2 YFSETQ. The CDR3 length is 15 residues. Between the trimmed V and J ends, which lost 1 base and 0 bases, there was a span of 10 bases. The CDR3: CASSLTGGANYGYTF. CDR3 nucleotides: TGCGCCAGCAGCTTGACCGGCGGAGCTAACTATGGCTACACCTTC.

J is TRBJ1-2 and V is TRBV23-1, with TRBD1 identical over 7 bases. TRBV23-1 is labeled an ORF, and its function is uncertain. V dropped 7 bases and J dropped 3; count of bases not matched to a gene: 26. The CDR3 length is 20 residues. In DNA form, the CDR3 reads TGCGCCAGCACCCAACATAATCACCCCGATAAAAGGGGGCCCTACTATGGCTACACCTTC. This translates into CASTQHNHPDKRGPYYGYTF.

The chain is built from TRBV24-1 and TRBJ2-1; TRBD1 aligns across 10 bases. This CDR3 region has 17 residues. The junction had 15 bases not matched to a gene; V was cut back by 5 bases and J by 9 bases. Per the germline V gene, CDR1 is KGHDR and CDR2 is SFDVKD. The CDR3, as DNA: TGTGCCACCAGTGGTGTTCTCGGGACAGGGGATGGTGGTGAGCAGTTCTTC. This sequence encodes CATSGVLGTGDGGEQFF.

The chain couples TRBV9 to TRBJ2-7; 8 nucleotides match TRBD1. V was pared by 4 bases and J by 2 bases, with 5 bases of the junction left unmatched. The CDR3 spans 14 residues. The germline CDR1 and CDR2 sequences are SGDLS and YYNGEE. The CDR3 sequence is CASSRQGFAYEQYF. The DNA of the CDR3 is TGTGCCAGCAGCCGACAGGGGTTCGCCTACGAGCAGTACTTC.

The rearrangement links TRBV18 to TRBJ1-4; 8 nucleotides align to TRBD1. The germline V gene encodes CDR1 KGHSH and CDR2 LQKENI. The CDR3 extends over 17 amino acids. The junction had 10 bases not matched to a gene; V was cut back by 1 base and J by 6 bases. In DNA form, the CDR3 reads TGTGCCAGCTCACCACTGGGACAGGCTTTTATTGATGAAAAACTGTTTTTT. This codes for CASSPLGQAFIDEKLFF.

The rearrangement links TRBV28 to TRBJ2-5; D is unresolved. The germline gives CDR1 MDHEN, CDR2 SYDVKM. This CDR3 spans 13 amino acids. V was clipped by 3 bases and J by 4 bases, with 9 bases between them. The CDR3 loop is CASSFSSRETQYF. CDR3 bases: TGTGCCAGCAGTTTTAGTAGTCGAGAGACCCAGTACTTC.

Here the CDR3 reads CASSSGQGFHEQYF. DNA for the CDR3: TGTGCCAGCAGCTCCGGACAGGGATTCCACGAGCAGTACTTC. The chain joins TRBV5-4 to TRBJ2-7; 8 bases align to TRBD1. The length of the CDR3 is 14 residues. Trimming at V came to 3 bases and at J to 5 bases, leaving 7 bases not matched to a gene. Germline CDR1 reads SGHNT; CDR2 reads YYREEE (reference sequence).

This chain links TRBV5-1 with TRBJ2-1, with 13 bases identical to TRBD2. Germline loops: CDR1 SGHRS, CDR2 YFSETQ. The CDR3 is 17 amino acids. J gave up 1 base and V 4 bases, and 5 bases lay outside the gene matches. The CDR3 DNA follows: TGCGCCAGCAGCGGTACTAGCGGGGGGGCATCCTACAATGAGCAGTTCTTC. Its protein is CASSGTSGGASYNEQFF.

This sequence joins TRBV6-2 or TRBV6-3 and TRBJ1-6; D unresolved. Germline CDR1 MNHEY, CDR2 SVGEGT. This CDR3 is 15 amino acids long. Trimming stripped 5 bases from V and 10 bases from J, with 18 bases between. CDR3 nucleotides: TGTGCCAGCAGTAAACGAGGAGAAGCGTACTCACCCCTCCACTTT. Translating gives CASSKRGEAYSPLHF.

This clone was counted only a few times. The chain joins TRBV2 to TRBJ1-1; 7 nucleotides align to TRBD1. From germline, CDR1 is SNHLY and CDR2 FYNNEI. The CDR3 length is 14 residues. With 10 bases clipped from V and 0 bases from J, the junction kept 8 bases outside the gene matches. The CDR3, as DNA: TGTGCCACCCCAACAGGGGAACTGAACACTGAAGCTTTCTTT. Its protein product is CATPTGELNTEAFF.

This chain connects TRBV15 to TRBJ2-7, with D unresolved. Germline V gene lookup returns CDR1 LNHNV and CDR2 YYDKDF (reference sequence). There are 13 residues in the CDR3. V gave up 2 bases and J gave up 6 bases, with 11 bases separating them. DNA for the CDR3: TGTGCCACCAGCAGACCCTCCCTTAGCGAGCAGTACTTC. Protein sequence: CATSRPSLSEQYF.

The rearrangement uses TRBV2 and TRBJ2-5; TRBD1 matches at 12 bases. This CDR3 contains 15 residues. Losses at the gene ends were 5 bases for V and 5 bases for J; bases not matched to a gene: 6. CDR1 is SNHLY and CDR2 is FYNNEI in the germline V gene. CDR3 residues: CASSLGQGAVETQYF. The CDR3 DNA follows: TGTGCCAGCAGTCTGGGACAGGGGGCTGTGGAGACCCAGTACTTC.